This record covers a single TCR beta chain. The data were taken from a study of blood T cell repertoires in COVID-19. Study-wide context: The study drew acute and convalescent COVID-19 samples from the United States, Italy and Spain. PBMCs, B-cell-depleted T cells, or T cells provided the cDNA or gDNA that made up the material.

Original handling: Estimation of nucleated cell counts was performed using reference gene primer amplification. Profiled with immunoSEQ multiplex PCR; TCRdb holds only in-frame clones, not every one. V, J and clone size are taken as reported in that table, and D and trimming were inferred from the DNA itself. The sample holds more than 200,000 clones, 75% to 85% seen once. Material: peripheral blood. The receptor comes from a woman aged 40-49 years who had recovered from COVID-19.

The CDR3 DNA reads as TGTGCCAGCAGCTTAGATGATGGAGAGGGTCTAACCGGCTACGAGCAGTACTTC. Its protein product is CASSLDDGEGLTGYEQYF. The chain employs TRBV11-3 and TRBJ2-7; possible D gene TRBD2, 5 bases. The CDR3 covers 18 residues. Germline lookup yields CDR1 SGHNT and CDR2 YENEEA. Trimming pared 0 bases from V and 3 bases from J, leaving 21 bases between.